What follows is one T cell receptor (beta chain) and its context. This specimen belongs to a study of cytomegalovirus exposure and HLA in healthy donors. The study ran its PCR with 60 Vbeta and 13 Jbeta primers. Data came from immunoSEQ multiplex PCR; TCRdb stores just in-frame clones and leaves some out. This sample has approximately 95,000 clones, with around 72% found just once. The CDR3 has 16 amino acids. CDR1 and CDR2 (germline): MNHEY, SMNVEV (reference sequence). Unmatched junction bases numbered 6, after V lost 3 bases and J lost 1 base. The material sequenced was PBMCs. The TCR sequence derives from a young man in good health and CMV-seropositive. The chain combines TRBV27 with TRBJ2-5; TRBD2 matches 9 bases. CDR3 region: CASSFTRSGGQETQYF. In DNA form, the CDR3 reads TGTGCCAGCAGTTTTACCCGTAGCGGGGGCCAAGAGACCCAGTACTTC.